The 2 T cell receptor beta chains presented below share a single source sample, sequenced in a study of blood T cell repertoires in COVID-19. Sequenced by immunoSEQ multiplex PCR; TCRdb stores in-frame clones only, minus some. The data contain a few hundred thousand clones, about 90% of them singletons. Specimen: peripheral blood. The source of these receptors is a woman aged 55-69 years with COVID-19, enrolled during active disease.

The chain recombines TRBV7-9 with TRBJ2-7; D perhaps matches TRBD1 (5 bases). The CDR3 is 14 residues long. V lost 4 bases and J lost 1, with 11 bases in between. CDR1 is SEHNR and CDR2 is FQNEAQ in the germline V gene (reference sequence). Written as DNA, the CDR3 is TGTGCCAGCAGCTCGCCCGGACAATCCTACGAGCAGTACTTC. Translation: CASSSPGQSYEQYF.

The CDR3 nucleotides read TGTGCCAGCTCACCCAGGGGTTTGGACATTCAGTACTTC. Translation gives CASSPRGLDIQYF. V usage is TRBV18 and J usage is TRBJ2-4; a weak D match, TRBD1 (6 bases). This CDR3 spans 13 amino acids. Germline V gene data show CDR1 as KGHSH and CDR2 as LQKENI. The ends were cut back, 3 bases at V and 8 bases at J, with 11 bases in the middle.